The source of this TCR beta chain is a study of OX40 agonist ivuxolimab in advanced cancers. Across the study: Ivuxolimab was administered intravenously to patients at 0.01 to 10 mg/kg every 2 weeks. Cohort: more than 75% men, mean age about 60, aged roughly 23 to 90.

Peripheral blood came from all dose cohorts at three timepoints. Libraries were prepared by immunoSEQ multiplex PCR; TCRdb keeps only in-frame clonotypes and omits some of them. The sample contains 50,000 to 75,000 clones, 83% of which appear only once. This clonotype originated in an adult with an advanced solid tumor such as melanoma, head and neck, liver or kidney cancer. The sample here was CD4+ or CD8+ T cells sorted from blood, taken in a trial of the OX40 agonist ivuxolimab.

CDR3 sequence: CASSQYYEQYF. The CDR3, as DNA: TGTGCCAGCAGCCAATACTACGAGCAGTACTTC. V is TRBV14 and J is TRBJ2-7; D remains ambiguous. Germline V gives CDR1 SGHDN, CDR2 FVKESK. This CDR3 is 11 amino acids long. Trimming removed 2 bases from V and 3 bases from J, with 2 bases in between.